These T cell receptor beta chains were read from a single sample in a study of blood T cell repertoires in COVID-19. The data were produced by immunoSEQ multiplex PCR, yet TCRdb's version contains in-frame clones alone and is incomplete. This table holds some 220,000 clones, nearly 85% found once. Sequencing input: peripheral blood. The receptors here all came from a woman in her 30s with COVID-19, enrolled during active disease. The CDR3 runs from the conserved cysteine through the conserved F or W. Fields, in order: D gene, V gene, J gene, clone size, CDR3 length, CDR3 DNA, CDR3 protein. A D gene is named only where the DNA matches it firmly. Where a row states a size, it is once, few, many or the class of an expanded clone; other rows omit it.

>NA|TRBV14|TRBJ2-7|NA|14
TGTGCCAGCAGCCACAACACAGGCTCCTACGAGCAGTACTTC
CASSHNTGSYEQYF
>NA|TRBV7-9|TRBJ2-5|few|14
TGTGCCAGCAGCTTCCTCGCCACACAAGAGACCCAGTACTTC
CASSFLATQETQYF
>TRBD2|TRBV15|TRBJ2-1|once|16
TGTGCCACCAGCAGAGACAGGAGCGGGGGGGAGCATGAGCAGTTCTTC
CATSRDRSGGEHEQFF
>NA|TRBV5-6|TRBJ2-5|NA|12
TGTGCCAGCAGTCGGACAGAAGAGACCCAGTACTTC
CASSRTEETQYF
>NA|TRBV19|TRBJ1-3|NA|17
TGTGCCAGTAGTATGATTCGCACAGGGACCTCTGGAAACACCATATATTTT
CASSMIRTGTSGNTIYF
>TRBD2|TRBV9|TRBJ2-5|NA|15
TGTGCCAGCAGCGTTAGCGGGGGGGCCCGGGAGGCCCAGTACTTC
CASSVSGGAREAQYF
>TRBD1|TRBV2|TRBJ1-1|NA|15
TGTGCCAGTAGTCTACAGGGGGCGAAGGCGACTGAAGCTTTCTTT
CASSLQGAKATEAFF
>TRBD1|TRBV4-1|TRBJ1-3|NA|18
TGCGCCAGCAGCCAAGAAGGGACAGCGGCAAGCTCTGGAAACACCATATATTTT
CASSQEGTAASSGNTIYF
>TRBD1|TRBV9|TRBJ1-2|NA|15
TGTGCCAGCAGCCCTTCCGGGGACAGGGGCTATGGCTACACCTTC
CASSPSGDRGYGYTF
>NA|TRBV6-2/TRBV6-3|TRBJ1-2|NA|16
TGTGCCAGCAGTTACTCGAAAAGCGAGGGAAGGCATGGCTACACCTTC
CASSYSKSEGRHGYTF
>NA|TRBV2|TRBJ1-4|NA|13
TGTGCCAGCACCGCAGGGTCTCGTGAAAAACTGTTTTTT
CASTAGSREKLFF
>NA|TRBV5-1|TRBJ2-1|NA|14
TGCGCCAGCAGCTCCCACAACCTCTACAATGAGCAGTTCTTC
CASSSHNLYNEQFF
>NA|TRBV19|TRBJ2-7|NA|14
TGTGCCAGTAGTATGCCCGGGATCTCCTACGAGCAGTACTTC
CASSMPGISYEQYF
>NA|TRBV18|TRBJ2-4|NA|17
TGTGCCAGCTCACCACGGGCGTGGGTCCTAGCCAAAAACATTCAGTACTTC
CASSPRAWVLAKNIQYF
>NA|TRBV7-3|TRBJ1-1|NA|15
TGTGCCAGCAGCTCAGGAACCACAGGGTGGGAGGGAGCTTTCTTT
CASSSGTTGWEGAFF
>NA|TRBV3-1/TRBV3-2|TRBJ1-2|NA|13
TGTGCCAGCAACCGGAGGGGATCGGGGGGCTACACCTTC
CASNRRGSGGYTF
>NA|TRBV5-6|TRBJ1-1|few|13
TGTGCCAGCAGCTTCTCCTACTACACTGAAGCTTTCTTT
CASSFSYYTEAFF
>NA|TRBV7-2|TRBJ2-3|NA|15
TGTGCCAGCAGCTTAGGAGGCGCCTCCACAGATACGCAGTATTTT
CASSLGGASTDTQYF
>TRBD1|TRBV7-9|TRBJ2-5|NA|14
TGTGCCAGCAGCGCGGACAGGGAGAGGGAGACCCAGTACTTC
CASSADRERETQYF
>TRBD2|TRBV9|TRBJ2-5|NA|15
TGTGCCAGCAGCGTCTACGGGGGGGTACAAGAGACCCAGTACTTC
CASSVYGGVQETQYF
>NA|TRBV19|TRBJ2-4|NA|16
TGTGCCAGTAGTGCCACAGGGCTGGGGTCCAAAAACATTCAGTACTTC
CASSATGLGSKNIQYF
>NA|TRBV7-2|TRBJ1-2|NA|15
TGTGCCAGCAGCTCGCCGATCCGGGGTGGCTATGGCTACACCTTC
CASSSPIRGGYGYTF
>NA|TRBV7-3|TRBJ1-6|few|15
TGTGCCAGCAGCCGCGAGGCCGATCATAATTCACCCCTCCACTTT
CASSREADHNSPLHF
>TRBD2|TRBV6-4|TRBJ2-1|NA|14
TGTGCCAGCAGTGGACTAGCGGGAGGGAATGAGCAGTTCTTC
CASSGLAGGNEQFF
>TRBD1|TRBV5-1|TRBJ1-6|NA|15
TGCGCCAGCAGCTTGGGACAGGGCGCGGGATCACCCCTCCACTTT
CASSLGQGAGSPLHF
>TRBD1|TRBV20-1|TRBJ2-4|NA|16
TGCAGTGCTAGTGGGGACAGGTCGATGTTCGAAAACATTCAGTACTTC
CSASGDRSMFENIQYF
>TRBD2|TRBV4-2|TRBJ2-3|NA|14
TGTGCCAGCAGCCTCGCGGGGGGCACAGATACGCAGTATTTT
CASSLAGGTDTQYF
>NA|TRBV7-8|TRBJ1-5|NA|15
TGTGCCAGCAGCTTAGAAGGTGACAGTTATCAGCCCCAGCATTTT
CASSLEGDSYQPQHF
>NA|TRBV12-3/TRBV12-4|TRBJ1-4|once|13
TGTGCCAGCAGTAGGCAGGGTGCTGAAAAACTGTTTTTT
CASSRQGAEKLFF
>TRBD2|TRBV19|TRBJ2-7|NA|15
TGTGCCAGCCGACTAGCGGGGGGCAAATCCTACGAGCAGTACTTC
CASRLAGGKSYEQYF
>TRBD2|TRBV13|TRBJ2-3|NA|15
TGTGCCAGCAGCTTGACTAGCGGGGGGTCAGATACGCAGTATTTT
CASSLTSGGSDTQYF
>TRBD1|TRBV5-1|TRBJ2-7|NA|14
TGCGCCAGCAGCTTGGTGGGACAGGGGTACGAGCAGTACTTC
CASSLVGQGYEQYF
>TRBD2|TRBV24-1|TRBJ2-3|NA|15
TGTGCCACCAGTGATCTGGGGGGGGGCACAGATACGCAGTATTTT
CATSDLGGGTDTQYF
>NA|TRBV6-1|TRBJ2-7|NA|19
TGTGCCAGCAGCGAAGCTGTTATTGGAGCGGGCCCACCCTCCTACGAGCAGTACTTC
CASSEAVIGAGPPSYEQYF
>NA|TRBV29-1|TRBJ2-5|NA|13
TGCAGCGTCAGACAGACCGCACGAGAGACCCAGTACTTC
CSVRQTARETQYF
>NA|TRBV3-1/TRBV3-2|TRBJ2-7|NA|14
TGTGCCAGCAGCCAAACAGGGAGGGCCGGCGAGCAGTACTTC
CASSQTGRAGEQYF
>NA|TRBV5-1|TRBJ2-1|NA|13
TGCGCCAGCAGCTTGATGGCCAGCGGGGAGCAGTTCTTC
CASSLMASGEQFF